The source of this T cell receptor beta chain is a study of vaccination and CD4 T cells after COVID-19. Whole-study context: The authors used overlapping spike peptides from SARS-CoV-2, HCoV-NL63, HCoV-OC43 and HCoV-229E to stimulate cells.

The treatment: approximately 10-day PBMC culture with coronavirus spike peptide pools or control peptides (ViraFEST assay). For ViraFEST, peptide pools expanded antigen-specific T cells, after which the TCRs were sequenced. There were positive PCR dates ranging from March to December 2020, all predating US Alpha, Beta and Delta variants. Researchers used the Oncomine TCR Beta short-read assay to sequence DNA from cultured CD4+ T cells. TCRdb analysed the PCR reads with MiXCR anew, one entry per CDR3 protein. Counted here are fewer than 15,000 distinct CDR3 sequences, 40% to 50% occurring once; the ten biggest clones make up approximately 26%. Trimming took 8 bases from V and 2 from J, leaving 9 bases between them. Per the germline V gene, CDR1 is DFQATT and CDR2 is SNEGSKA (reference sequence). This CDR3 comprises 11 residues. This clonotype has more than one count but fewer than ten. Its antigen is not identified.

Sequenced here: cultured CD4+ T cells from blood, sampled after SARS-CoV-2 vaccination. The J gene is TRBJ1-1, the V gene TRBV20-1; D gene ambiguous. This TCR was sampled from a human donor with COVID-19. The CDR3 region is CSYPGNTEAFF. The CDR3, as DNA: TGCAGTTATCCGGGTAACACTGAAGCTTTCTTT.